A single sample is the source of the 18 T cell receptor beta chains below, sequenced in a study of T cell responses to AZD1222 COVID-19 vaccine. TCRdb keeps only in-frame clones here, not all; method: immunoSEQ multiplex PCR. The sample consists of roughly 110,000 clones, 89% of them appearing once. The specimen was peripheral blood, collected on day 0 of AZD1222 vaccination. These receptors were taken from an adult in good health.

In DNA, the CDR3 is TGTGCCAGCAGCTTAATGGGAGGGGGCACAGATACGCAGTATTTT. Translated: CASSLMGGGTDTQYF. The V gene is TRBV7-3, the J gene TRBJ2-3, with 7 bases matching TRBD2. Germline V gene data show CDR1 as SGHTA and CDR2 as FQGTGA. V lost 1 base and J lost 1; bases outside the gene matches: 2. CDR3 length: 15 amino acids. The full variable domain, completed using reference TRBV7-3 and TRBJ2-3, is GAGVSQTPSNKVTEKGKYVELRCDPISGHTALYWYRQSLGQGPEFLIYFQGTGAADDSGLPNDRFFAVRPEGSVSTLKIQRTERGDSAVYLCASSLMGGGTDTQYFGPGTRLTVL.

The chain has TRBV11-1 and TRBJ2-1; 8 bases align to TRBD2. The germline CDR1 and CDR2 sequences are SGHAT and FQDESV (reference sequence). The CDR3 covers 16 residues. The V gene end was trimmed by 5 bases and the J gene end by 2 bases; junction bases not matched to a gene: 8. CDR3 sequence reads: CASSPVRTSTYNEQFF. The CDR3 coding sequence is TGTGCCAGCAGCCCAGTACGGACTAGCACCTACAATGAGCAGTTCTTC.

This clone was seen a single time. The gene calls are TRBV7-2 and TRBJ2-1; possible D gene TRBD2, 6 bases. Germline V gives CDR1 SGHTA, CDR2 FQGNSA. The CDR3 loop spans 15 amino acids. V dropped 5 bases and J dropped 13 bases, with 24 bases sitting between them. The CDR3, as DNA: TGTGCCAGCAGCCATATGGTGACCGCCGGAGGGGACCAGTTCTTC. Protein product: CASSHMVTAGGDQFF.

The V call is TRBV11-2, the J call TRBJ1-6; D might be TRBD1 (5 bases). The germline V and J ends were trimmed by 5 bases and 7 bases, with 12 bases remaining between them. CDR1 and CDR2 from the germline V gene are SGHAT and FQNNGV. This CDR3 region has 14 residues. CDR3 DNA: TGTGCCAGCAGCCGATTAGGGGCCAATTCACCCCTCCACTTT. Translating gives CASSRLGANSPLHF.

The V call is TRBV18, the J call TRBJ1-1, with 8 bases that match TRBD1. The germline V gene encodes CDR1 KGHSH and CDR2 LQKENI. The CDR3 length is 13 residues. The V and J ends lost 6 bases and 4 bases, in that order; junction bases with no gene match: 4. The DNA for the CDR3 is TGTGCCAGCTCCCTCGGACAGGGCACTGAAGCTTTCTTT. It codes for CASSLGQGTEAFF.

The chain links TRBV10-1 to TRBJ2-1; D may be TRBD1 (6 bases). Per germline, CDR1 WNHNN and CDR2 SYGVQD (reference sequence). This CDR3 has 14 residues. V dropped 3 bases and J dropped 7 bases, with 13 bases sitting between them. The CDR3 DNA is TGCGCCAGCAGTGATCGGACAGAAAGGAATGAGCAGTTCTTC. This translates into CASSDRTERNEQFF.

CDR3 residues: CASSQDRGGGNTEAFF. CDR3 nucleotide sequence: TGTGCCAGCAGCCAAGATAGGGGGGGTGGGAACACTGAAGCTTTCTTT. The chain links TRBV3-1 (or the pseudogene TRBV3-2) to TRBJ1-1, with a weak D call TRBD1 (6 bases). V was cut by 0 bases and J by 1 base, with 12 bases left in between. The length of the CDR3 is 16 residues. Germline CDR1 reads LGHDT; CDR2 reads YNNKEL (reference sequence).

The chain recombines TRBV6-5 with TRBJ1-1; the D is unclear. The V gene's germline CDR1 is MNHEY and CDR2 SVGAGI. This CDR3 is built from 13 residues. Between the trimmed V and J ends, which lost 2 bases and 8 bases, there was a span of 12 bases. As DNA, the CDR3 is TGTGCCAGCAGTTACGAAAATTTGGGGGAAGCTTTCTTT. Translating gives CASSYENLGEAFF.

The chain employs TRBV27 and TRBJ1-1; D not certain. V lost 2 bases, J lost 3 bases, and 10 bases lay in between. Germline lookup yields CDR1 MNHEY and CDR2 SMNVEV (reference sequence). The CDR3 covers 14 residues. CDR3 nucleotide sequence: TGTGCCAGCAGTTTAAAAGTTGGACACACTGAAGCTTTCTTT. Translated, it gives CASSLKVGHTEAFF.

The chain has TRBV6-1 and TRBJ2-7; D may be TRBD1 (6 bases). Trimming removed 0 bases at V and 7 bases at J, with 13 bases between. Germline-derived CDR1 and CDR2 are MNHNS and SASEGT. The CDR3 covers 14 residues. CDR3 loop: CASSEAGWGPEQYF. The CDR3 DNA reads TGTGCCAGCAGTGAAGCCGGGTGGGGGCCTGAGCAGTACTTC.

This chain joins TRBV3-1 (or the pseudogene TRBV3-2) and TRBJ2-3; D call uncertain. CDR3 size: 13 residues. The V end lost 0 bases, the J end lost 2 bases, and 3 bases lay between the germline ends. Germline loops: CDR1 LGHDT, CDR2 YNNKEL (reference sequence). The CDR3 DNA reads as TGTGCCAGCAGCCAAGAGGACACAGATACGCAGTATTTT. Translated: CASSQEDTDTQYF.

V and J are TRBV12-2 and TRBJ1-5; the DNA was not compared with TRBD1, the D call given in the table. TRBV12-2 is a pseudogene segment. The CDR3 is 15 amino acids. The CDR3 region is CASRLRDRPDQPQHF. The DNA of the CDR3 is TGTGCAAGTCGCTTACGGGACAGGCCCGATCAGCCCCAGCATTTT.

This clone came up once. J is TRBJ2-3 and V is TRBV21-1; the DNA was not compared with TRBD2, the D call given in the table. TRBV21-1 is a known pseudogene. The CDR3 extends over 17 amino acids. CDR3 protein: CASSKERRVLSTDTQYF. The CDR3 nucleotides are TGTGCCAGCAGCAAAGAGAGGAGAGTTCTGAGCACAGATACGCAGTATTTT.

This clone has just a few counts. J is TRBJ2-7 and V is TRBV6-2 or TRBV6-3; no clear D. With 2 bases removed from V and 3 bases from J, the gap between germline ends came to 14 bases. The CDR3 is 15 residues long. CDR1 MNHEY and CDR2 SVGEGT come from the germline V gene. The CDR3, as DNA: TGTGCCAGCAGTTACCGAGGTTACCCCCTCTACGAGCAGTACTTC. Residues: CASSYRGYPLYEQYF.

The genes are TRBV19 and TRBJ1-1; 10 bases fit TRBD1. The CDR3 is made up of 15 amino acids. Germline V lookup: CDR1 LNHDA, CDR2 SQIVND (reference sequence). The V segment lost 5 bases and the J segment 0 bases; nucleotides outside the gene matches: 3. CDR3 in DNA: TGTGCCAGTAGTCGACAGGGGGCAATGAACACTGAAGCTTTCTTT. Residues: CASSRQGAMNTEAFF.

The V and J genes are TRBV6-5 and TRBJ1-5, with D perhaps TRBD1 (6 bases). The CDR3 is 15 amino acids. V was shortened by 5 bases and J by 6 bases, with 17 bases between the two germline ends. CDR1 MNHEY and CDR2 SVGAGI come from the germline V gene. This CDR3 is CASSITGGFRQPQHF. In nucleotides, the CDR3 is TGTGCCAGCAGTATTACTGGGGGCTTTCGTCAGCCCCAGCATTTT.

The gene calls are TRBV30 and TRBJ1-1; a weak D match, TRBD1 (5 bases). Looked up from germline, CDR1 is GTSNPN and CDR2 is SVGIG (reference sequence). Trimming left V 6 bases short and J 0 bases short, with 14 bases between. This CDR3 has 14 residues. The CDR3 here is CACNRPLLNTEAFF. CDR3 DNA sequence: TGTGCCTGCAACAGGCCCCTTCTGAACACTGAAGCTTTCTTT.

The chain recombines TRBV18 with TRBJ2-2; D perhaps matches TRBD2 (5 bases). Germline loops: CDR1 KGHSH, CDR2 LQKENI. The V gene lost 3 bases and the J gene lost 2 bases, with 13 bases spanning the gap. CDR3 length equals 16 residues. The CDR3 sequence is CASSPAFPGNTGELFF. The CDR3 DNA reads TGTGCCAGCTCACCCGCCTTCCCGGGAAACACCGGGGAGCTGTTTTTT.